Included here is one TCR beta chain sequence, with context. Antigen specificity is unknown. Sequencing used immunoSEQ multiplex PCR; TCRdb keeps in-frame clones, though not all of them. The sample lists over 150,000 clones, less than 90% seen once, with about 22% in the top ten. The germline V gene encodes CDR1 LGHNT and CDR2 FRNRAP. Trimming cost V 5 bases and J 3 bases, with 5 bases left between them. This CDR3 contains 11 residues. These data come from a study of cytomegalovirus exposure and HLA in healthy donors. Overall study results and limits: Listed as cytomegalovirus-associated were 150 or so TCR beta chains. Reports described diagnosis of cytomegalovirus status by the classifier as highly specific and sensitive. Under in vitro conditions, a few CMV-associated chains were confirmed as specific for CMV antigens.

The donors formed part of the roughly 110-subject validation cohort, distinct from the approximately 630-subject first cohort. The chain is built from TRBV12-5 and TRBJ2-7, with no clear D. The sequence was collected from a man aged 18 to 29 in good health and CMV-seropositive. Material for sequencing was PBMCs. In nucleotides, the CDR3 is TGTGCTAGTGGTCGCGGCTACGAGCAGTACTTC. This gives the protein CASGRGYEQYF. Full variable domain (remainder filled in from reference TRBV12-5 and TRBJ2-7): DARVTQTPRHKVTEMGQEVTMRCQPILGHNTVFWYRQTMMQGLELLAYFRNRAPLDDSGMPKDRFSAEMPDATLATLKIQPSEPRDSAVYFCASGRGYEQYFGPGTRLTVT.